Presented here are 21 T cell receptor beta chains from one specimen sequenced in a study of cytomegalovirus exposure and HLA in healthy donors. PCR amplification relied on 60 Vbeta primers (plus 13 Jbeta primers). Sequencing was performed with immunoSEQ multiplex PCR; in TCRdb, only in-frame clones are kept and a portion is missing. Of around 150,000 clones listed, approximately 78% are singletons. Sequencing was performed on PBMCs. These receptor sequences come from a male donor in good health and CMV-seropositive.

V is TRBV5-1 and J is TRBJ2-7; 9 nucleotides match TRBD1. With V trimmed by 1 base and J by 6 bases, 5 bases remained unmatched. This CDR3 has 14 amino acids. Germline loops: CDR1 SGHRS, CDR2 YFSETQ. In nucleotides, the CDR3 is TGCGCCAGCAGCTTGTCCGGACAGGGGTCCGAGCAGTACTTC. Translated: CASSLSGQGSEQYF. Complete variable domain (other parts from reference TRBV5-1 and TRBJ2-7): KAGVTQTPRYLIKTRGQQVTLSCSPISGHRSVSWYQQTPGQGLQFLFEYFSETQRNKGNFPGRFSGRQFSNSRSEMNVSTLELGDSALYLCASSLSGQGSEQYFGPGTRLTVT.

A note on this clone: The same CDR3 is also encoded by other DNA sequences in this sample. The chain couples TRBV27 to TRBJ1-1, with D possibly being TRBD1 (6 bases). Germline V gene sequence: CDR1 MNHEY, CDR2 SMNVEV (reference sequence). This CDR3 is 13 amino acids long. The V end was cut by 1 base, the J end by 4 bases, with 7 bases between. CDR3 nucleotide sequence: TGTGCCAGCAGTTTATTCAGGGGCACTGAAGCTTTCTTT. It yields the protein CASSLFRGTEAFF.

This rearrangement joins TRBV7-2 to TRBJ2-7, with 10 bases identical to TRBD2. V was clipped by 3 bases and J by 0 bases; unmatched bases: 5. This CDR3 has 16 residues. CDR1 and CDR2 (germline): SGHTA, FQGNSA. CDR3 loop: CASSFIGLADSYEQYF. In nucleotides, the CDR3 is TGTGCCAGCAGCTTTATCGGACTAGCGGACTCCTACGAGCAGTACTTC.

The CDR3 DNA reads TGCGCCAGCAGCTTGGATGTTCGGAACTATGGCTACACCTTC. Translating gives CASSLDVRNYGYTF. The V call is TRBV5-1, the J call TRBJ1-2, with D unclear. This CDR3 comprises 14 residues. Trimming took off 0 bases at V and 2 bases at J, with 8 bases between the two ends. CDR1 and CDR2 (germline): SGHRS, YFSETQ.

The CDR3 is CASSPGLAGGRNTGELFF. CDR3 bases: TGCGCCAGCAGCCCGGGACTAGCGGGGGGCCGGAACACCGGGGAGCTGTTTTTT. J is TRBJ2-2 and V is TRBV5-1, with 15 bases lining up with TRBD2. This CDR3 is built from 18 residues. The germline gives CDR1 SGHRS, CDR2 YFSETQ. J lost 1 base, V lost 4 bases, and 5 bases had no gene match.

The chain combines TRBV7-9 with TRBJ2-2; D might be TRBD2 (6 bases). Germline CDR1 and CDR2: SEHNR and FQNEAQ (reference sequence). CDR3 size: 16 residues. Trimming pared 0 bases from V and 7 bases from J, leaving 15 bases between. The CDR3 spells CASSLAGGLLSGELFF. For the CDR3, the DNA is TGTGCCAGCAGCTTAGCGGGAGGACTCCTCAGCGGGGAGCTGTTTTTT.

The rearrangement uses TRBV6-5 and TRBJ1-1; TRBD1 is a possible D gene (5 bases). This CDR3 has 13 residues. Trimming pared 7 bases from V and 7 bases from J, leaving 16 bases between. Germline V CDR1 and CDR2: MNHEY, SVGAGI. The CDR3 is CASTLAGVSEAFF. The DNA for the CDR3 is TGTGCCAGCACGCTGGCGGGGGTTAGTGAAGCTTTCTTT.

The genes are TRBV4-3 and TRBJ2-2; 9 positions match TRBD1. The ends lost 1 base at V and 3 bases at J; junction bases unmatched: 3. CDR1 is LGHNA, CDR2 YSLEER, per germline. The CDR3 has 16 amino acids. This CDR3 reads CASSQAGTGYTGELFF. The CDR3 nucleotides read TGCGCCAGCAGCCAAGCGGGGACAGGGTACACCGGGGAGCTGTTTTTT.

The chain employs TRBV5-8 and TRBJ2-7; perhaps TRBD1 as D (6 bases). This CDR3 is 13 amino acids long. V lost 4 bases and J lost 10, with 18 bases in between. The germline CDR1 and CDR2 sequences are SGHTS and YDEGEE. CDR3 in amino acids: CASSLTNRAGQYF. The CDR3 DNA follows: TGTGCCAGCAGCCTCACAAACAGGGCAGGACAGTACTTC.

The chain is built from TRBV2 and TRBJ2-6; 7 bases map to TRBD2. The CDR3 runs 16 residues. Germline assignment: CDR1 SNHLY and CDR2 FYNNEI. V shed 5 bases, J shed 0 bases, and the junction held 4 bases outside the gene matches. CDR3 nucleotide sequence: TGTGCCAGCAGTAAGCGGGGCCTCTCTGGGGCCAACGTCCTGACTTTC. Protein sequence: CASSKRGLSGANVLTF.

The chain carries TRBV28 and TRBJ1-5; tentatively, D is TRBD1 (5 bases). The V gene's germline CDR1 is MDHEN and CDR2 SYDVKM. There are 15 residues in the CDR3. Trimming shortened V by 3 bases and J by 3 bases, and 12 bases separated the two germline ends. The CDR3 nucleotides are TGTGCCAGCAGTTTTTACAGGAATTCCAATCAGCCCCAGCATTTT. Its protein product is CASSFYRNSNQPQHF.

The genes are TRBV7-9 and TRBJ2-7; D is perhaps TRBD2 (7 bases). The V end was cut by 5 bases, the J end by 1 base, with 18 bases between. CDR1 and CDR2 (germline): SEHNR, FQNEAQ (reference sequence). CDR3 length equals 16 residues. This chain's CDR3 is CASSNFGGPLSYEQYF. The CDR3 bases are TGTGCCAGCAGCAACTTCGGGGGGCCGCTTTCCTACGAGCAGTACTTC.

V is TRBV4-1 and J is TRBJ1-2, with 7 bases lining up with TRBD1. Germline V gene lookup returns CDR1 MGHRA and CDR2 YSYEKL. Trimming took 0 bases from V and 5 from J; bases not matched to a gene: 12. The CDR3 loop spans 17 amino acids. CDR3 in DNA: TGCGCCAGCAGCCAAGATCCGGGGACAGCGTCGGGGTATGGCTACACCTTC. It translates to CASSQDPGTASGYGYTF.

The rearrangement joins TRBV6-1 to TRBJ2-4; TRBD1 might be the D (5 bases). The germline V gene has CDR1 MNHNS and CDR2 SASEGT. The CDR3 spans 12 residues. Trimming pared 7 bases from V and 12 bases from J, leaving 16 bases between. The CDR3 sequence is CASIFQGTSQYF. CDR3 nucleotides: TGTGCCAGCATTTTTCAGGGAACCAGTCAGTACTTC.

Only one count was recorded for this clone. The rearrangement uses TRBV19 and TRBJ1-1, with TRBD1 matching over 7 bases. The J segment lost 3 bases and the V segment lost 7 bases, leaving 5 bases of the junction unmatched. The CDR3 spans 13 residues. Germline V gene sequence: CDR1 LNHDA, CDR2 SQIVND (reference sequence). CDR3 amino acids: CASTQGIDTEAFF. The CDR3 coding sequence is TGTGCCAGTACACAGGGGATTGACACTGAAGCTTTCTTT.

This clone was detected only once. This chain connects TRBV7-9 to TRBJ2-7, with a weak D call TRBD2 (5 bases). V lost 5 bases and J lost 0, with 14 bases in between. This CDR3 is 15 amino acids long. Germline V gives CDR1 SEHNR, CDR2 FQNEAQ (reference sequence). CDR3 region: CASSERAVNSYEQYF. CDR3 DNA sequence: TGTGCCAGCAGCGAAAGAGCGGTAAACTCCTACGAGCAGTACTTC.

The count of this clone is one. This rearrangement joins TRBV4-1 to TRBJ2-7; 8 bases line up with TRBD1. The CDR3 contains 15 residues. Per germline, CDR1 MGHRA and CDR2 YSYEKL. The V gene end was trimmed by 2 bases and the J gene end by 3 bases; junction bases not matched to a gene: 6. The CDR3 loop reads CASSQPGTGVYEQYF. CDR3 in DNA: TGCGCCAGCAGCCAACCCGGGACAGGAGTCTACGAGCAGTACTTC.

This rearrangement joins TRBV27 to TRBJ2-1, with TRBD1 matching 10 bases. V lost 11 bases, J lost 7 bases, and 11 bases stayed unmatched. The CDR3 is 14 amino acids. Germline V gene lookup returns CDR1 MNHEY and CDR2 SMNVEV (reference sequence). The CDR3 reads CAAGRQGAENEQFF. DNA of the CDR3: TGTGCCGCCGGTCGACAGGGGGCGGAGAATGAGCAGTTCTTC.

This clone was counted a single time. The genes are TRBV30 and TRBJ1-6; D might be TRBD1 (6 bases). The CDR3 covers 15 residues. V lost 0 bases to trimming and J lost 7 bases, with 13 bases between them. The germline CDR1 and CDR2 sequences are GTSNPN and SVGIG (reference sequence). This CDR3 is CAWSVQGGSNSPLHF. The CDR3 bases are TGTGCCTGGAGTGTACAGGGTGGGTCCAATTCACCCCTCCACTTT.

This clone has just one count. This CDR3 is CASSPGQGKDTQYF. In DNA, the CDR3 is TGTGCCAGTAGCCCGGGACAGGGGAAAGATACGCAGTATTTT. The chain is built from TRBV19 and TRBJ2-3, with 10 positions matching TRBD1. Germline V lookup: CDR1 LNHDA, CDR2 SQIVND (reference sequence). J gave up 5 bases and V 6 bases, and 5 bases lay outside the gene matches. This CDR3 region has 14 residues.

In this sample, this clone turned up once. The chain has TRBV28 and TRBJ1-4; 8 bases match TRBD1. The V gene end was trimmed by 9 bases and the J gene end by 8 bases; junction bases not matched to a gene: 8. Germline V gene sequence: CDR1 MDHEN, CDR2 SYDVKM. The CDR3 covers 13 residues. CDR3 sequence reads: CASVQGGSEKLFF. In nucleotides, the CDR3 is TGTGCCAGTGTACAGGGGGGTTCAGAAAAACTGTTTTTT.